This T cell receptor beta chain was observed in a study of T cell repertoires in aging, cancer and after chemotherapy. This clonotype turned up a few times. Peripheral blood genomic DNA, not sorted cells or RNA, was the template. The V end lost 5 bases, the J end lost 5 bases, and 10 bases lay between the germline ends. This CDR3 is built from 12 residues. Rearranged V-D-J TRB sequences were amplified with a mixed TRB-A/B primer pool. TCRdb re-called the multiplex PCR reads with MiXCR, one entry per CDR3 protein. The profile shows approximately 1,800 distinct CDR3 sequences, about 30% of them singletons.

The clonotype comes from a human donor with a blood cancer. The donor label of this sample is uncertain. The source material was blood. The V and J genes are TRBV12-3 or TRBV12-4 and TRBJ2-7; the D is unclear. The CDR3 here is CASSRTDHEQYF. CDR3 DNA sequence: TGTGCCAGCAGTCGGACGGATCACGAGCAGTACTTC.